Given below is one T cell receptor beta chain in context. The data belong to a study of blood T cell repertoires in COVID-19. For the study at large: Samples of COVID-19 (acute and convalescent) were obtained from the United States, Italy and Spain. The analysed material was cDNA or gDNA that came from T cells, B-cell-depleted T cells, or PBMCs.

CDR1 and CDR2 (germline): GTSNPN, SVGIG (reference sequence). CDR3 length equals 14 residues. Germline trimming cut 5 bases from V and 1 base from J; bases unmatched to any gene: 7. Original processing methods: The authors estimated nucleated cell counts from reference gene primer amplification. Some clones are missing from TCRdb's copy, which holds only in-frame ones; the method was immunoSEQ multiplex PCR. V and J calls plus clone size are reproduced from that table; the DNA served to infer D and trimming. The repertoire holds about 220,000 clones, with approximately 81% as singletons. The TCR originated in a woman in her sixties or seventies who had recovered from COVID-19. The rearrangement links TRBV30 to TRBJ2-7, with 8 bases identical to TRBD2. The material sequenced was peripheral blood. CDR3 sequence: CAWASGGKSYEQYF. DNA of the CDR3: TGTGCCTGGGCAAGCGGGGGTAAATCCTACGAGCAGTACTTC. Combining the CDR3 with reference TRBV30 and TRBJ2-7 gives the whole variable domain SQTIHQWPATLVQPVGSPLSLECTVEGTSNPNLYWYRQAAGRGLQLLFYSVGIGQISSEVPQNLSASRPQDRQFILSSKKLLLSDSGFYLCAWASGGKSYEQYFGPGTRLTVT.